This record covers a single T cell receptor (beta chain). What it binds is not known. These data are taken from a study of T cell responses to AZD1222 COVID-19 vaccine. Study-level results: Reportedly, nearly half of unique spike TCRs recognized epitopes outside B.1.351/B.1.1.7 mutations. The donor group comprised mostly white British people and more females; the analysis possibly underestimated clonal diversity. Increases in Spike-specific TCR breadth and depth were seen after two AZD1222 doses. Only 5 or 6 AZD1222 recipients were seropositive at baseline.

Looked up from germline, CDR1 is MDHEN and CDR2 is SYDVKM. The germline V and J ends were trimmed by 7 bases and 0 bases, with 16 bases remaining between them. The CDR3 sequence is 15 residues long. Only in-frame clones appear in the TCRdb table, and some are missing; sequencing was by immunoSEQ multiplex PCR. The table has about 130,000 clones, just under 95% seen once. The TCR originated in an adult who received the AZD1222 COVID-19 vaccine. The chain couples TRBV28 to TRBJ2-7, with D maybe TRBD2 (6 bases). Source: peripheral blood, taken 28 days after the second AZD1222 dose. CDR3 in DNA: TGTGCCAGCAACCTTTCGGGGGTAGGCTCCTACGAGCAGTACTTC. Translation gives CASNLSGVGSYEQYF.